This T cell receptor beta chain was observed in a study of blood T cell repertoires in COVID-19 (dated by TCRdb to 2020 to 2021). Study-level background: Samples covering the acute and convalescent phases of COVID-19 were provided by collaborators in the United States, Italy and Spain. The material from the prospective study consisted of cDNA or gDNA derived from T cells, B-cell-depleted T cells, or PBMCs. The dataset comprised deeply sampled blood TCRbeta repertoires from subjects exposed to, actively infected with, or recovered from COVID-19. The repertoires were released in a freely available public database intended as a resource for research on the immune response to SARS-CoV-2. The samples were drawn from the first 160 participants of the ongoing ImmuneRACE study and from 1,254 subjects provided by 6 global collaborators. The sample metadata nearly always contained a de-identified subject ID, COVID-19 status, age in years and sex. Where available, HLA class I and class II types were taken from metadata supplied by the sample provider and were not determined by assay-based typing. Paper-wide results and their limitations: The amount of clinical and demographic metadata varied by source and participant and was provided uncurated.

Of note for this clone: Its antigen is not yet known. Per-nucleotide qualities are absent, and no much larger clonotype sits a single base away.

The V end loses 4 bases and the J end loses 1 base, and a stretch of 9 bases separates them. The CDR3 covers 15 residues, taking in both the cysteine and the phenylalanine. The entry retains the CDR3 DNA only, 45 bases that are in frame from base 1. From the germline V gene, CDR1 is KGHDR and CDR2 is SFDVKD. TCRbeta CDR3 regions were amplified from genomic DNA using the immunoSEQ Assay, a bias-controlled multiplex PCR. The source study handled its data this way. The number of nucleated cells in each sample was estimated by amplification of reference gene primers within the assay. To quantify the absolute abundance of each unique TCRbeta CDR3 rearrangement, sequence reads were collapsed and filtered. For each sample, productive Simpson clonality was calculated as the square root of Simpson's diversity index across productive rearrangements. This is the immuneACCESS table as TCRdb keeps it, with only in-frame sequences that have V and J called. A part of the clones is gone; compared with another copy, unresolved V genes explain less than half, and the rest is unexplained. The DNA gave D and trimming, while V, J and clone size come from that table. The sample data list some 260,000 clones, and about 80% of these were observed just once. The biggest ten clones account for approximately 4% of the sample.

Participants in the prospective study were enrolled through a virtual design, were aged 18 to 89 years, and lived in 24 United States geographic areas. To assign participants to cohorts, the prospective study relied on clinical history that participants themselves reported in a screening survey and a study questionnaire. Each participant in the prospective study had whole blood, serum and a nasopharyngeal or oropharyngeal swab collected by mobile phlebotomists. Prospective study participants could optionally give additional blood draws and questionnaires over an approximately two-month period. Prospective study blood samples were shipped either frozen or at room temperature before DNA extraction.

The receptor was isolated from a man younger than 40 with acute COVID-19. Here the chain combines TRBV24-1 and TRBJ2-2, with no D gene named confidently. Sequencing was performed on PBMCs or T cells enriched from blood (not recorded which). The DNA is TGTGCCACCAGTGAGGGCCTCGTGAACACCGGGGAGCTGTTTTTT. Its amino acids are CATSEGLVNTGELFF.